These 22 T cell receptor beta chains were sequenced from one sample in a study of blood T cell repertoires in COVID-19. The method was immunoSEQ multiplex PCR; TCRdb's version includes in-frame clones alone and lacks a portion of them. The data contain hundreds of thousands of clones, around 82% of them seen just once; the ten biggest clones take up 2% to 3%. Sample: peripheral blood. These receptors originate from a woman aged 40-49 years with active or convalescent COVID-19.

The V gene is TRBV6-6, the J gene TRBJ2-7, with TRBD1 identical over 10 bases. The CDR3 is made up of 14 amino acids. Germline V gene data show CDR1 as MNHNY and CDR2 as SVGAGI (reference sequence). J lost 6 bases, V lost 6 bases, and 8 bases had no gene match. The CDR3 protein is CASSPGQGGTEQYF. CDR3 nucleotide sequence: TGTGCCAGCAGCCCCGGACAGGGGGGGACCGAGCAGTACTTC.

V is TRBV30 and J is TRBJ2-7; TRBD2 matches at 10 bases. V trimming: 0 bases; J trimming: 2 bases; junction bases outside the gene matches: 4. The germline gives CDR1 GTSNPN, CDR2 SVGIG (reference sequence). This CDR3 region has 15 residues. For the CDR3, the DNA is TGTGCCTGGAGTGTAGGACTAGCGGAGACCTACGAGCAGTACTTC. This gives the protein CAWSVGLAETYEQYF.

The chain has TRBV9 and TRBJ1-2; 7 bases match TRBD1. V shed 3 bases, J shed 7 bases, and the junction held 9 bases outside the gene matches. The germline CDR1 and CDR2 sequences are SGDLS and YYNGEE. The CDR3 extends over 14 amino acids. CDR3 protein: CASSAGDRAGGYTF. The CDR3, as DNA: TGTGCCAGCAGCGCCGGCGACAGGGCTGGTGGCTACACCTTC.

The rearrangement joins TRBV19 to TRBJ2-7; no clear D gene. V dropped 3 bases and J dropped 0 bases, with 9 bases sitting between them. The CDR3 covers 14 residues. Per the germline V gene, CDR1 is LNHDA and CDR2 is SQIVND (reference sequence). The CDR3 is CASSILGSSYEQYF. In nucleotides, the CDR3 is TGTGCCAGTAGTATTCTTGGCTCCTCCTACGAGCAGTACTTC. The whole variable domain, filled in from reference TRBV19 and TRBJ2-7, reads DGGITQSPKYLFRKEGQNVTLSCEQNLNHDAMYWYRQDPGQGLRLIYYSQIVNDFQKGDIAEGYSVSREKKESFPLTVTSAQKNPTAFYLCASSILGSSYEQYFGPGTRLTVT.

This clone was picked up one time. The V and J genes are TRBV7-3 and TRBJ2-1; perhaps TRBD1 as D (5 bases). V lost 3 bases, J lost 10 bases, and 13 bases lay in between. This CDR3 is built from 13 residues. The germline gives CDR1 SGHTA, CDR2 FQGTGA. CDR3: CASSLGPVDEQFF. CDR3 bases: TGTGCCAGCAGCTTGGGGCCGGTCGACGAGCAGTTCTTC.

The chain combines TRBV5-1 with TRBJ1-5; no firm D call. This CDR3 has 15 amino acids. Per the germline V gene, CDR1 is SGHRS and CDR2 is YFSETQ. V lost 0 bases to trimming and J lost 2 bases, with 9 bases between them. The CDR3 loop reads CASSLVLAGNQPQHF. Written as DNA, the CDR3 is TGCGCCAGCAGCTTGGTTTTGGCAGGCAATCAGCCCCAGCATTTT.

The CDR3 sequence: CSASPGTGFGGQPQHF. In DNA, the CDR3 is TGCAGTGCTAGTCCCGGGACAGGGTTCGGGGGCCAGCCCCAGCATTTT. V gene TRBV20-1 combines with J gene TRBJ1-5; 9 bases match TRBD1. In germline, CDR1 is DFQATT, CDR2 SNEGSKA (reference sequence). This CDR3 spans 16 amino acids. The J segment lost 7 bases and the V segment lost 3 bases, leaving 13 bases of the junction unmatched.

The table lists this clone with a few counts. The chain joins TRBV30 to TRBJ1-1, with D hard to call. CDR1 is GTSNPN and CDR2 is SVGIG in the germline V gene (reference sequence). The CDR3 has 11 residues. Between the trimmed V and J ends, which lost 3 bases and 1 base, there was a span of 3 bases. The CDR3 DNA reads TGTGCCTGGAGGGCGAACACTGAAGCTTTCTTT. It codes for CAWRANTEAFF.

The V call is TRBV19, the J call TRBJ2-3; 8 positions agree with TRBD2. The V gene end was trimmed by 4 bases and the J gene end by 9 bases; junction bases not matched to a gene: 24. The CDR3 is 19 residues long. In germline, CDR1 is LNHDA, CDR2 SQIVND (reference sequence). CDR3 nucleotides: TGTGCCAGTAGTACGGGACTAGAATGGACCTTTAGTCGTTTAGACACGCAGTATTTT. Encoded protein: CASSTGLEWTFSRLDTQYF.

The chain couples TRBV18 to TRBJ2-2; 12 nucleotides align to TRBD2. This CDR3 region has 19 residues. Trimming took 4 bases from V and 3 from J; bases not matched to a gene: 12. Per the germline V gene, CDR1 is KGHSH and CDR2 is LQKENI. CDR3 in DNA: TGTGCCAGCTCACGACGGACTAGCGGGGCCTCCTCGGACACCGGGGAGCTGTTTTTT. Encoded protein: CASSRRTSGASSDTGELFF.

The chain carries TRBV5-8 and TRBJ1-4; 9 bases fit TRBD1. Germline V gives CDR1 SGHTS, CDR2 YDEGEE. V lost 1 base and J lost 5; bases outside the gene matches: 3. This CDR3 is 15 amino acids long. The CDR3 sequence is CASSLRGQGNEKLFF. The DNA for the CDR3 is TGTGCCAGCAGCTTGCGGGGACAGGGCAATGAAAAACTGTTTTTT.

This chain connects TRBV4-3 to TRBJ1-1; D remains ambiguous. The CDR3 is 14 residues long. V lost 0 bases, J lost 5 bases, and 10 bases lay in between. In germline, CDR1 is LGHNA, CDR2 YSLEER. CDR3 DNA: TGCGCCAGCAGCCAAGATGTTCAGACTACTGAAGCTTTCTTT. Encoded protein: CASSQDVQTTEAFF.

The J gene is TRBJ2-1, the V gene TRBV5-1, with TRBD2 identical over 9 bases. CDR1 SGHRS and CDR2 YFSETQ come from the germline V gene. Germline trimming cut 0 bases from V and 4 bases from J; bases unmatched to any gene: 2. CDR3 size: 15 residues. The CDR3 protein is CASSLGLAAYNEQFF. The CDR3 nucleotides are TGCGCCAGCAGCTTGGGACTAGCGGCTTACAATGAGCAGTTCTTC. The full variable domain, its missing parts supplied by reference TRBV5-1 and TRBJ2-1, is KAGVTQTPRYLIKTRGQQVTLSCSPISGHRSVSWYQQTPGQGLQFLFEYFSETQRNKGNFPGRFSGRQFSNSRSEMNVSTLELGDSALYLCASSLGLAAYNEQFFGPGTRLTVL.

The table lists this clone with many counts. The rearrangement links TRBV3-1 (or the pseudogene TRBV3-2) to TRBJ1-3, with TRBD1 identical over 8 bases. CDR3 length: 16 amino acids. V lost 2 bases to trimming and J lost 2 bases; unmatched junction nucleotides: 5. Germline values: CDR1 LGHDT, CDR2 YNNKEL (reference sequence). In DNA, the CDR3 is TGTGCCAGCAGCCAACAGGGGGCGCAGCCTGGAAACACCATATATTTT. This gives the protein CASSQQGAQPGNTIYF.

The rearrangement uses TRBV2 and TRBJ1-1; D is perhaps TRBD1 (5 bases). V was shortened by 0 bases and J by 5 bases, with 7 bases between the two germline ends. Germline V lookup: CDR1 SNHLY, CDR2 FYNNEI. The CDR3 consists of 13 residues. CDR3 nucleotide sequence: TGTGCCAGCAGTGAAGCACGGGGGACTGAAGCTTTCTTT. It encodes CASSEARGTEAFF.

The chain has TRBV3-1 (or the pseudogene TRBV3-2) and TRBJ1-3, with 9 bases fitting TRBD1. V dropped 1 base and J dropped 3; count of bases not matched to a gene: 1. CDR1 and CDR2 from the germline V gene are LGHDT and YNNKEL (reference sequence). This CDR3 has 15 amino acids. The CDR3 protein is CASSQGQGGGNTIYF. CDR3 bases: TGTGCCAGCAGCCAAGGACAGGGGGGTGGAAACACCATATATTTT.

V gene TRBV3-1 (or the pseudogene TRBV3-2) combines with J gene TRBJ2-7; TRBD1 agrees at 9 bases. CDR1 is LGHDT and CDR2 is YNNKEL in the germline V gene (reference sequence). V dropped 4 bases and J dropped 7; count of bases not matched to a gene: 11. The CDR3 has 15 amino acids. The CDR3 spells CASSPGTGPLGEQYF. The CDR3 nucleotides are TGTGCCAGCAGCCCCGGGACAGGGCCCCTGGGGGAGCAGTACTTC.

The chain links TRBV12-5 to TRBJ1-1, with 8 bases that match TRBD1. CDR1 is LGHNT and CDR2 is FRNRAP in the germline V gene. The ends lost 0 bases at V and 4 bases at J; junction bases unmatched: 4. CDR3 size: 15 residues. The CDR3 region is CASGLVLRGPTEAFF. The CDR3 nucleotides read TGTGCTAGTGGTTTGGTACTCAGGGGGCCCACTGAAGCTTTCTTT.

The chain has TRBV29-1 and TRBJ1-4; possibly TRBD1 for D (6 bases). The V end lost 4 bases, the J end lost 6 bases, and 12 bases lay between the germline ends. Looked up from germline, CDR1 is SQVTM and CDR2 is ANQGSEA. The CDR3 extends over 13 amino acids. The CDR3, as DNA: TGCAGCGTTGTCAGGGGAGGGGATGAAAAACTGTTTTTT. It translates to CSVVRGGDEKLFF.

V is TRBV5-1 and J is TRBJ2-7, with 9 bases matching TRBD1. J lost 4 bases, V lost 4 bases, and 6 bases had no gene match. The CDR3 runs 14 residues. Germline CDR1 and CDR2: SGHRS and YFSETQ. This CDR3 is CASSPGQGLYEQYF. The CDR3 DNA reads as TGCGCCAGCAGCCCGGGACAGGGTTTGTACGAGCAGTACTTC.

This chain links TRBV5-8 with TRBJ1-2, with TRBD1 matching over 9 bases. The CDR3 has 17 amino acids. Germline CDR1 and CDR2: SGHTS and YDEGEE. Germline trimming cut 3 bases from V and 0 bases from J; bases unmatched to any gene: 9. The CDR3 region is CASSSRDREKANYGYTF. The DNA for the CDR3 is TGTGCCAGCAGCTCCCGGGACAGGGAAAAAGCTAACTATGGCTACACCTTC.

The chain links TRBV6-6 to TRBJ1-4; unclear D gene. CDR1 is MNHNY and CDR2 is SVGAGI in the germline V gene (reference sequence). This CDR3 is 16 amino acids long. V was shortened by 4 bases and J by 4 bases, with 16 bases between the two germline ends. The CDR3 sequence is CASSFQLGLLNEKLFF. The CDR3 nucleotides are TGTGCCAGCAGTTTCCAGCTTGGGCTCCTTAATGAAAAACTGTTTTTT.